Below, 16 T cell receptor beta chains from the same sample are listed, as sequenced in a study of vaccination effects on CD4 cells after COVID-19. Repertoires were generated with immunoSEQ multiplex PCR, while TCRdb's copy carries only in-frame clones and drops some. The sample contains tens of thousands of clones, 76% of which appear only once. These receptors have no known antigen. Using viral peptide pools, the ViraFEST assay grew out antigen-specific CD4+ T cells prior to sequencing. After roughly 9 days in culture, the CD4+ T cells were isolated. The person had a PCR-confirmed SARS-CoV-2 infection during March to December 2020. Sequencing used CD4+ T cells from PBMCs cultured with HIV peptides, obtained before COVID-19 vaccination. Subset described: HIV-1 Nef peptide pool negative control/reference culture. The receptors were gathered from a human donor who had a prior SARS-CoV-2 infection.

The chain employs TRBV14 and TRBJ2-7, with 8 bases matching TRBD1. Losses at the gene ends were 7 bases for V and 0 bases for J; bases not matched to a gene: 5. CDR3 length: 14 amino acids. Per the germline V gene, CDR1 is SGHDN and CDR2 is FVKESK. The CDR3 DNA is TGTGCCAGCAAGAGGACAGGGTCCTCCTACGAGCAGTACTTC. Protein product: CASKRTGSSYEQYF.

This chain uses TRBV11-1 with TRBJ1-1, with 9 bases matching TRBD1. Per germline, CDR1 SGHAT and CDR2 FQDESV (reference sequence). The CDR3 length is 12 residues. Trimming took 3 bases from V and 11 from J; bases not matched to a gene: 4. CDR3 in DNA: TGTGCCAGCAGCTTCAACAGGGGGCCTGCTTTCTTT. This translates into CASSFNRGPAFF. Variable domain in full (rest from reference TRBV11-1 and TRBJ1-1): EAEVAQSPRYKITEKSQAVAFWCDPISGHATLYWYRQILGQGPELLVQFQDESVVDDSQLPKDRFSAERLKGVDSTLKIQPAELGDSAMYLCASSFNRGPAFFGQGTRLTVV.

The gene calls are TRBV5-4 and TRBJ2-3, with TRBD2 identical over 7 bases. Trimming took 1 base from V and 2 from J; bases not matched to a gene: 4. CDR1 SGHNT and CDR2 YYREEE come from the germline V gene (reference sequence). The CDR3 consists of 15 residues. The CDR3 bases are TGTGCCAGCAGCTTGCGGCGGGGGTCCACAGATACGCAGTATTTT. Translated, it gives CASSLRRGSTDTQYF.

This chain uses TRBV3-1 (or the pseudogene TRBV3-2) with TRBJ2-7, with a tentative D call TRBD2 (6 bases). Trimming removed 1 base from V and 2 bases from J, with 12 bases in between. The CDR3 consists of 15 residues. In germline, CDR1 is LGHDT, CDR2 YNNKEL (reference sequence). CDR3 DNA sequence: TGTGCCAGCAGCCAAGTTTCGGGGGTTGCCTACGAGCAGTACTTC. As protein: CASSQVSGVAYEQYF.

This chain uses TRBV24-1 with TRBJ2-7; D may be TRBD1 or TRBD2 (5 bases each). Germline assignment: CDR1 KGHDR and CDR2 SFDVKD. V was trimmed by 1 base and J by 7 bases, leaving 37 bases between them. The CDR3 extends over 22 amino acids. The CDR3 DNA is TGTGCCACCAGTGATTTACTCGCTTTGCAGGGCGTCTCAGGAGATCCGGGCGGGGAGCAGTACTTC. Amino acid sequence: CATSDLLALQGVSGDPGGEQYF.

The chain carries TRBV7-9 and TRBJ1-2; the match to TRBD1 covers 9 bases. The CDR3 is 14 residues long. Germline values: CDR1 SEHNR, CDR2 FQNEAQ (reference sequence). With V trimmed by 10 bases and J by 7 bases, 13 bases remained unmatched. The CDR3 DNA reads TGTGCCACCTTGCTAACAGGGGGCGAGGTTGGCTACACCTTC. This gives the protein CATLLTGGEVGYTF.

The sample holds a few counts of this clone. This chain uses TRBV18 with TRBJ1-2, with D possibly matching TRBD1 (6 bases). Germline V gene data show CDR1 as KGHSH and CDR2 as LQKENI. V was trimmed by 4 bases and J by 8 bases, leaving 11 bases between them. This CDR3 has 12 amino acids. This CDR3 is CASSLWTAGYTF. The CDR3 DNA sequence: TGTGCCAGCTCACTATGGACAGCCGGCTACACCTTC.

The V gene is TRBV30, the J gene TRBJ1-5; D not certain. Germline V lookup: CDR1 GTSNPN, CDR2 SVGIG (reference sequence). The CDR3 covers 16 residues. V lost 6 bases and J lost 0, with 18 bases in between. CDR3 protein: CACSVTVSYSNQPQHF. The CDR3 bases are TGTGCCTGCTCCGTTACAGTCTCTTATAGCAATCAGCCCCAGCATTTT.

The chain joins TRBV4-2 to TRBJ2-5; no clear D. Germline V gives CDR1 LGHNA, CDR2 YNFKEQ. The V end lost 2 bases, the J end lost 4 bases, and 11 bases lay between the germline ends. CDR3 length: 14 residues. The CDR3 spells CASSQTWAGETQYF. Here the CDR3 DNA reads TGTGCCAGCAGCCAAACCTGGGCTGGAGAGACCCAGTACTTC.

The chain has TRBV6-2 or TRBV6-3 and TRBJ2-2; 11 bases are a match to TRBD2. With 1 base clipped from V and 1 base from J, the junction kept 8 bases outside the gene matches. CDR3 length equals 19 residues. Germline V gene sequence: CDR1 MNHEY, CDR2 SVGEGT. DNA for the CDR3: TGTGCCAGCAGTTACTTCACTGGACTAGCGGGTATGAACACCGGGGAGCTGTTTTTT. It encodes CASSYFTGLAGMNTGELFF.

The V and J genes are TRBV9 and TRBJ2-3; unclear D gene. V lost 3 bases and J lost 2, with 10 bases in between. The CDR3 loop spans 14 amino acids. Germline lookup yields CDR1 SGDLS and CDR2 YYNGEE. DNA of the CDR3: TGTGCCAGCAGCGCACAGAGTCACACAGATACGCAGTATTTT. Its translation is CASSAQSHTDTQYF. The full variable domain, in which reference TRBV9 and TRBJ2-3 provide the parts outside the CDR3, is DSGVTQTPKHLITATGQRVTLRCSPRSGDLSVYWYQQSLDQGLQFLIQYYNGEERAKGNILERFSAQQFPDLHSELNLSSLELGDSALYFCASSAQSHTDTQYFGPGTRLTVL.

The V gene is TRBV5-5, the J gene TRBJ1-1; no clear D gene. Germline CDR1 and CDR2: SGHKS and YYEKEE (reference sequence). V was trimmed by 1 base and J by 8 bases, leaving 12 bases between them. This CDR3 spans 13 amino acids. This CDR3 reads CASSLLASTEAFF. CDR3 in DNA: TGTGCCAGCAGCTTGCTTGCTAGTACCGAAGCTTTCTTT. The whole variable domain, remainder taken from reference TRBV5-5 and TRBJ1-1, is DAGVTQSPTHLIKTRGQQVTLRCSPISGHKSVSWYQQVLGQGPQFIFQYYEKEERGRGNFPDRFSARQFPNYSSELNVNALLLGDSALYLCASSLLASTEAFFGQGTRLTVV.

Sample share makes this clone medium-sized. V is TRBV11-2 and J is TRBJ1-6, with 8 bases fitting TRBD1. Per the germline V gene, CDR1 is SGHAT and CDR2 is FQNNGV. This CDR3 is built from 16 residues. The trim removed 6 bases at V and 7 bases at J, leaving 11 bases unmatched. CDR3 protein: CASRPQGAGGNSPLHF. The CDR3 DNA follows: TGTGCCAGCAGACCTCAGGGGGCAGGGGGCAATTCACCCCTCCACTTT.

This CDR3 reads CASSLFQGIDEQFF. CDR3 in DNA: TGTGCCAGCAGCTTATTTCAGGGTATCGATGAGCAGTTCTTC. This chain uses TRBV7-9 with TRBJ2-1, with D maybe TRBD1 (5 bases). The V end lost 2 bases, the J end lost 8 bases, and 13 bases lay between the germline ends. This CDR3 is built from 14 residues. Germline-derived CDR1 and CDR2 are SEHNR and FQNEAQ (reference sequence).

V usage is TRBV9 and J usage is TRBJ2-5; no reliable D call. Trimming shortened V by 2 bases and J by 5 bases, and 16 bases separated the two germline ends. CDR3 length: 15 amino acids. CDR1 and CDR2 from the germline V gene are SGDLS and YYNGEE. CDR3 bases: TGTGCCAGCAGCGTTTCAAGCCTACGATGGGAGACCCAGTACTTC. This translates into CASSVSSLRWETQYF.

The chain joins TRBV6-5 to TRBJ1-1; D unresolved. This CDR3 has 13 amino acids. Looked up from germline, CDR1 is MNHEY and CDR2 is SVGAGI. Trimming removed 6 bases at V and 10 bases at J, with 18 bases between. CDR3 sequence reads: CASRSQDPLGAFF. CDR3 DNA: TGTGCCAGCAGGTCCCAGGACCCGTTGGGAGCTTTCTTT.